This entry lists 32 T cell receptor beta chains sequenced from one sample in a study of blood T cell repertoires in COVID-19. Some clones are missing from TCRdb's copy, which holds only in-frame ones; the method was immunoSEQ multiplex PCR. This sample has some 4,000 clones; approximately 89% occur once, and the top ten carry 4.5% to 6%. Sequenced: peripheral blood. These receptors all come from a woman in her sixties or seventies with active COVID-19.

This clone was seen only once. The CDR3 reads CASSLSRQREQFF. Written as DNA, the CDR3 is TGTGCCAGCAGCTTATCTAGGCAACGGGAGCAGTTCTTC. V gene TRBV7-2 combines with J gene TRBJ2-1, with no clear D. The CDR3 extends over 13 amino acids. Germline V gene sequence: CDR1 SGHTA, CDR2 FQGNSA. With 2 bases removed from V and 10 bases from J, the gap between germline ends came to 12 bases.

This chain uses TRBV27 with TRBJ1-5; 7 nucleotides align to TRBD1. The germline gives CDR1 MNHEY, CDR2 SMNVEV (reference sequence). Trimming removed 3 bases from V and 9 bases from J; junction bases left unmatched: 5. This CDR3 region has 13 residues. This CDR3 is CASSFDRERPQHF. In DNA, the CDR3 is TGTGCCAGCAGTTTCGACAGGGAAAGGCCCCAGCATTTT.

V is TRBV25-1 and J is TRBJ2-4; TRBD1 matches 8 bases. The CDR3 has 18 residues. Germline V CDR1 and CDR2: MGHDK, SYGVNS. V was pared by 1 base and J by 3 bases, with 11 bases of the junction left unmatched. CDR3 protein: CASSESKTGEMGKNIQYF. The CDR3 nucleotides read TGTGCCAGCAGTGAATCTAAGACAGGGGAGATGGGCAAAAACATTCAGTACTTC.

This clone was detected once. CDR3 in DNA: TGTGCCAGCCGAAGGGACAGGGTGAACACTGAAGCTTTCTTT. Its translation: CASRRDRVNTEAFF. The gene calls are TRBV7-9 and TRBJ1-1; 9 bases agree with TRBD1. The CDR3 runs to 14 residues. With 8 bases clipped from V and 0 bases from J, the junction kept 4 bases outside the gene matches. Germline lookup yields CDR1 SEHNR and CDR2 FQNEAQ (reference sequence).

This CDR3 reads CASRSGDSTDTQYF. In nucleotides, the CDR3 is TGCGCCAGCAGGTCAGGGGATAGCACAGATACGCAGTATTTT. V and J are TRBV5-1 and TRBJ2-3, with D possibly being TRBD1 (6 bases). V lost 5 bases, J lost 0 bases, and 10 bases lay in between. CDR3 length: 14 residues. Germline loops: CDR1 SGHRS, CDR2 YFSETQ.

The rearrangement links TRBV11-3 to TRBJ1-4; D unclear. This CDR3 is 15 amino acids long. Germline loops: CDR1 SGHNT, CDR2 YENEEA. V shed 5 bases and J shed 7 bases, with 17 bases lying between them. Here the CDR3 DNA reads TGTGCCAGCAGCCTAGCGTCCAGGTTCGGTGAAAAACTGTTTTTT. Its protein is CASSLASRFGEKLFF.

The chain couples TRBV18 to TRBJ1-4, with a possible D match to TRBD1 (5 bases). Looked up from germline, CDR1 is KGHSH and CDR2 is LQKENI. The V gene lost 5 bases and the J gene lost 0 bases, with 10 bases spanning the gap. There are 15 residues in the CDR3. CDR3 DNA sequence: TGTGCCAGCTCATACCAGGGCGCAACTAATGAAAAACTGTTTTTT. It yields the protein CASSYQGATNEKLFF.

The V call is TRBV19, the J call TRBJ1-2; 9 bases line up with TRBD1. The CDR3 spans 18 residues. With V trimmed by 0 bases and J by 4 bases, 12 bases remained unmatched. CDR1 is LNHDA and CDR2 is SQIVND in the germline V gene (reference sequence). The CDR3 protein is CASSIESGTGSGGYGYTF. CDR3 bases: TGTGCCAGTAGTATAGAGTCCGGGACAGGGTCTGGAGGCTATGGCTACACCTTC. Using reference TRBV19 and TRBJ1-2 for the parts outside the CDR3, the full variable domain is DGGITQSPKYLFRKEGQNVTLSCEQNLNHDAMYWYRQDPGQGLRLIYYSQIVNDFQKGDIAEGYSVSREKKESFPLTVTSAQKNPTAFYLCASSIESGTGSGGYGYTFGSGTRLTVV.

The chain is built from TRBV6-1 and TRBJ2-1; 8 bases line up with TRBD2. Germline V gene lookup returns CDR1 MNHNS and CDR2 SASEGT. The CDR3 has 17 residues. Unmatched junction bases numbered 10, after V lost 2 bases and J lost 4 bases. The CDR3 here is CASSEYVSGEMYNEQFF. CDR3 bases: TGTGCCAGCAGTGAATACGTTAGCGGGGAGATGTACAATGAGCAGTTCTTC.

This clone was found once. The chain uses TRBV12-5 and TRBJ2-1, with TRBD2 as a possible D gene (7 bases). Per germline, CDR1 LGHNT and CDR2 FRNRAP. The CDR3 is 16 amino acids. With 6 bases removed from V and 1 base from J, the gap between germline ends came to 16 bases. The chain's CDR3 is CASGKGGGQSYNEQFF. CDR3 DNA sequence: TGTGCTAGTGGCAAAGGGGGGGGACAATCCTACAATGAGCAGTTCTTC.

The CDR3 DNA is TGTGCCAGCAGCCAACGGGAAAATGAAAAACTGTTTTTT. This translates into CASSQRENEKLFF. The chain combines TRBV7-9 with TRBJ1-4; D gene ambiguous. V was pared by 5 bases and J by 5 bases, with 9 bases between. CDR1 SEHNR and CDR2 FQNEAQ come from the germline V gene (reference sequence). This CDR3 contains 13 residues.

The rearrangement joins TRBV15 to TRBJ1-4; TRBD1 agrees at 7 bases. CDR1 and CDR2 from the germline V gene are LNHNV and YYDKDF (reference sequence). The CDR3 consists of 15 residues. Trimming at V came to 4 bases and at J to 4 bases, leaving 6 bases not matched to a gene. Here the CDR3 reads CATSTRQGVNEKLFF. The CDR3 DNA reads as TGTGCCACCAGCACGCGACAGGGCGTTAATGAAAAACTGTTTTTT.

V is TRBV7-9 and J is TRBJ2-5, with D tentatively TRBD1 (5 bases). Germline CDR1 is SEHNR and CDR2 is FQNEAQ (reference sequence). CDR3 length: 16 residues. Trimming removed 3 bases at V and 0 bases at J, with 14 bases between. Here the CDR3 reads CASSFYGSGYQETQYF. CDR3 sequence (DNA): TGTGCCAGCAGCTTTTATGGGTCAGGGTACCAAGAGACCCAGTACTTC.

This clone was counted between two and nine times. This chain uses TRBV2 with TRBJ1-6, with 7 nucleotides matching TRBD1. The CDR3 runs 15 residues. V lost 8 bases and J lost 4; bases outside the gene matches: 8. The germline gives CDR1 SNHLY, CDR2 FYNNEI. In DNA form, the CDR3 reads TGTGCCAGCGAGATGACAGGGAATTATAATTCACCCCTCCACTTT. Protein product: CASEMTGNYNSPLHF.

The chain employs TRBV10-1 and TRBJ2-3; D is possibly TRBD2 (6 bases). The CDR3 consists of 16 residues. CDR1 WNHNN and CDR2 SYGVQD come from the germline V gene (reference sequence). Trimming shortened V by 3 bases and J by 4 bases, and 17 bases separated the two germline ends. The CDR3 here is CASSDEGGSKADTQYF. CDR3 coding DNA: TGCGCCAGCAGTGATGAGGGAGGTTCGAAAGCAGATACGCAGTATTTT.

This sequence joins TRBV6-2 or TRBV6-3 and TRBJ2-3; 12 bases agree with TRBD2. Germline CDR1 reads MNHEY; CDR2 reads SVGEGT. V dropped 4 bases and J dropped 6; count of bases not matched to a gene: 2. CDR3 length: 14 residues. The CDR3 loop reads CASSWTSGVDTQYF. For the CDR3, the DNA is TGTGCCAGCAGTTGGACTAGCGGGGTTGATACGCAGTATTTT.

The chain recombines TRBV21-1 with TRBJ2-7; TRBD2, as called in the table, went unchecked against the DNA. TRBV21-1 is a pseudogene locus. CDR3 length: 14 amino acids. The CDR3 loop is CASSKAGSSYEQYF. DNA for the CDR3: TGTGCCAGCAGCAAAGCAGGGAGCTCCTACGAGCAGTACTTC.

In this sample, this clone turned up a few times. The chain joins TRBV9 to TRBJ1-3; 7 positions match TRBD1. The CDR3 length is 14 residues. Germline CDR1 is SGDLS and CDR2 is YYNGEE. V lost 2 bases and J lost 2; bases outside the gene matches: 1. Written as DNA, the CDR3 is TGTGCCAGCAGCGTTCAGGGGGCTGGAAACACCATATATTTT. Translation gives CASSVQGAGNTIYF.

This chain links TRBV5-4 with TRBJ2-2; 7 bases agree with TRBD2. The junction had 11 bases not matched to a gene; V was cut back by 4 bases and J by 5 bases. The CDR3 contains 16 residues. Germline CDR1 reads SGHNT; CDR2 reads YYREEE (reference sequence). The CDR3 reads CASSPVGGSRTGELFF. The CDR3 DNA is TGTGCCAGCAGCCCGGTCGGGGGGTCGAGGACCGGGGAGCTGTTTTTT.

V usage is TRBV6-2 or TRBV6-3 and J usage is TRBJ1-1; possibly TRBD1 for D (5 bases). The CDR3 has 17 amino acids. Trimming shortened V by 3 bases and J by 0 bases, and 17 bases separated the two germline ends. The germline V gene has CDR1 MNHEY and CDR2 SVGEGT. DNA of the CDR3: TGTGCCAGCAGTTATTCGGCAGGGAGGGAGGTGAACACTGAAGCTTTCTTT. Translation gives CASSYSAGREVNTEAFF.

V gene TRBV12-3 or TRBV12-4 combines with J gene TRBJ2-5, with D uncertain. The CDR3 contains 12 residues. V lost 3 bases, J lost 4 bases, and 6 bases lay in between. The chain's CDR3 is CASSFPGETQYF. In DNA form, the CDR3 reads TGTGCCAGCAGTTTTCCGGGAGAGACCCAGTACTTC.

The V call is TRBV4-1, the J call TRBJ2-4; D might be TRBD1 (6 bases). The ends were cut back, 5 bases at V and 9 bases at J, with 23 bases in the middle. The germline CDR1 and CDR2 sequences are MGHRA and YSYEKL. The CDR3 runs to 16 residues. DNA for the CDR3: TGCGCCAGCAGCGAGGGGGTGTCTTCAATATCTGGCATTCAGTACTTC. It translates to CASSEGVSSISGIQYF.

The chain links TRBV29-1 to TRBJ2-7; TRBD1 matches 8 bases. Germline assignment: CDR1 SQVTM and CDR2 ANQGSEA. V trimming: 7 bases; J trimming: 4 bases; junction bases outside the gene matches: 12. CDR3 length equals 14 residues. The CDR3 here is CSADADRDPYEQYF. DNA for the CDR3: TGCAGCGCCGACGCGGACAGGGACCCGTACGAGCAGTACTTC.

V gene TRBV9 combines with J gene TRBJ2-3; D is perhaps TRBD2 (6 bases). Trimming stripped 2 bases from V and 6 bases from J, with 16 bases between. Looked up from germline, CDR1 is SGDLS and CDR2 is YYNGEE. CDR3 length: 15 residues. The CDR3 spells CASSVAATSTDTQYF. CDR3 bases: TGTGCCAGCAGCGTTGCTGCGACTAGTACGGATACGCAGTATTTT.

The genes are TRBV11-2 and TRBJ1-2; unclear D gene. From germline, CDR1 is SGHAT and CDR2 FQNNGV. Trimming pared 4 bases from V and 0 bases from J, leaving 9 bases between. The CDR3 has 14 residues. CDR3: CASSSLRANYGYTF. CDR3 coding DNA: TGTGCCAGCAGCTCCCTCCGGGCTAACTATGGCTACACCTTC.

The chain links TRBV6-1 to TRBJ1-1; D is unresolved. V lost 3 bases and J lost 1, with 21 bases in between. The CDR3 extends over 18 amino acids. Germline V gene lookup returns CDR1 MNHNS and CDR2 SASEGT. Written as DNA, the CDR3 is TGTGCCAGCAGTGACGGAGGTATTTTCGACGAACAGAACACTGAAGCTTTCTTT. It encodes CASSDGGIFDEQNTEAFF.

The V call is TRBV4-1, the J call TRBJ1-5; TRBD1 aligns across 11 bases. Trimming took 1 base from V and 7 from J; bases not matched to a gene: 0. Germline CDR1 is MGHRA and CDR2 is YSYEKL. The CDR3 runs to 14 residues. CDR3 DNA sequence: TGCGCCAGCAGCCAAGGGACAGGGGGCCAGCCCCAGCATTTT. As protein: CASSQGTGGQPQHF.

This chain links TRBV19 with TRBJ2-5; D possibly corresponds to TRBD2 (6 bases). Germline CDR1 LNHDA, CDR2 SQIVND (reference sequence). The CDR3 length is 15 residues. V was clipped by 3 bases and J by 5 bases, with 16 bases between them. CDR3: CASSIRLASWETQYF. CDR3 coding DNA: TGTGCCAGTAGTATCCGCCTAGCGTCGTGGGAGACCCAGTACTTC.

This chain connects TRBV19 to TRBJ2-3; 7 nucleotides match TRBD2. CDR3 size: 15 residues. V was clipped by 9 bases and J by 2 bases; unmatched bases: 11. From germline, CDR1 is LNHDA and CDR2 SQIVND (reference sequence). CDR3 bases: TGTGCCAGCTCGAGCGGGGTTTTATCCACAGATACGCAGTATTTT. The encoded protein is CASSSGVLSTDTQYF.

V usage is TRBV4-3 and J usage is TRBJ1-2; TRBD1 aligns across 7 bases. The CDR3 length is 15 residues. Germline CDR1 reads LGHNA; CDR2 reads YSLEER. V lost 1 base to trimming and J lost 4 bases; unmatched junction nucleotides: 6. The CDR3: CASSQVQGGLYGYTF. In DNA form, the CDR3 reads TGCGCCAGCAGCCAAGTACAAGGGGGCCTCTATGGCTACACCTTC.

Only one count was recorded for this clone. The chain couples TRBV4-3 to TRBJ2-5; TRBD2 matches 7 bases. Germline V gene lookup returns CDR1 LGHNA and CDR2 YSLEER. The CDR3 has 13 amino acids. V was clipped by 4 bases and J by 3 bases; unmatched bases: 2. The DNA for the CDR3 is TGCGCCAGCAGCCGAGGACTAGAAGAGACCCAGTACTTC. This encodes CASSRGLEETQYF.

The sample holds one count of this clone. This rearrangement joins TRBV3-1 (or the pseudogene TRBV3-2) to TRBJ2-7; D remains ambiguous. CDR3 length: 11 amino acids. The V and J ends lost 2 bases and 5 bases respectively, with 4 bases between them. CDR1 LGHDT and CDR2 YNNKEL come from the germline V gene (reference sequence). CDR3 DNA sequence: TGTGCCAGCAGCCAATCTCACGAGCAGTACTTC. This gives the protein CASSQSHEQYF.